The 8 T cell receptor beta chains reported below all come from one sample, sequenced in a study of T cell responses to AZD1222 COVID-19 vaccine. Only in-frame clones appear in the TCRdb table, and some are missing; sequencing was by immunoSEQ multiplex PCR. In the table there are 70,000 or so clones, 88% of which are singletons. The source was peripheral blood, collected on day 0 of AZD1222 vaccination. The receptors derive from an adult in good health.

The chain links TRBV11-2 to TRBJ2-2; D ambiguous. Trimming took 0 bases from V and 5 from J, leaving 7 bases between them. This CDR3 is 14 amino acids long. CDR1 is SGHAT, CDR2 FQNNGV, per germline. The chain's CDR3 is CASSLDVGTGELFF. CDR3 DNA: TGTGCCAGCAGCTTAGACGTGGGGACCGGGGAGCTGTTTTTT. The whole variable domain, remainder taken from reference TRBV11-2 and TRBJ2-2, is EAGVAQSPRYKIIEKRQSVAFWCNPISGHATLYWYQQILGQGPKLLIQFQNNGVVDDSQLPKDRFSAERLKGVDSTLKIQPAKLEDSAVYLCASSLDVGTGELFFGEGSRLTVL.

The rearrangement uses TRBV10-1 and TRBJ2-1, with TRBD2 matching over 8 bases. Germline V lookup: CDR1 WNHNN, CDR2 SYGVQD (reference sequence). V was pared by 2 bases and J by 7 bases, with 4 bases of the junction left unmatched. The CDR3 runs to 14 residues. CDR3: CASSEPSGWNEQFF. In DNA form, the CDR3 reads TGCGCCAGCAGTGAGCCTAGCGGGTGGAATGAGCAGTTCTTC.

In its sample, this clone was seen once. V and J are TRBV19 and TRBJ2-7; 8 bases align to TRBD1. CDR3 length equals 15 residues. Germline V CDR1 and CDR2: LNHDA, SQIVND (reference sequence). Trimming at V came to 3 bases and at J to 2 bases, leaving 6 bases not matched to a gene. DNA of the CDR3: TGTGCCAGTAGTATCCCAGGACAGGGAGCCTACGAGCAGTACTTC. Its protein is CASSIPGQGAYEQYF.

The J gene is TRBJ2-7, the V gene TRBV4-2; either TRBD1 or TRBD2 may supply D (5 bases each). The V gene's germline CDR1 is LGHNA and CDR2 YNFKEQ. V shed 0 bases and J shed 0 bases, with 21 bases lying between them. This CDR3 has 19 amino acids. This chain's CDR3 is CASSQDLGAGRGISYEQYF. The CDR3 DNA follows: TGTGCCAGCAGCCAAGATCTAGGGGCAGGTCGGGGTATCTCCTACGAGCAGTACTTC.

In DNA form, the CDR3 reads TGCAGCGTTAAGTCGGGTCTAGCCAAAAACATTCAGTACTTC. As protein: CSVKSGLAKNIQYF. The chain carries TRBV29-1 and TRBJ2-4; D remains ambiguous. CDR3 length equals 14 residues. CDR1 and CDR2 (germline): SQVTM, ANQGSEA. Deletions cut 5 bases from V and 0 bases from J, with 11 bases between.

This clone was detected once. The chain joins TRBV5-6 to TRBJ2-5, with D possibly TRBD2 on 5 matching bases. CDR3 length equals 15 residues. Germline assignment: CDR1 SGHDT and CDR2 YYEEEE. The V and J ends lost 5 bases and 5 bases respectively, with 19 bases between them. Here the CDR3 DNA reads TGTGCCAGCAGTAGAAAAACTAGAATCGAGGAGACCCAGTACTTC. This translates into CASSRKTRIEETQYF.

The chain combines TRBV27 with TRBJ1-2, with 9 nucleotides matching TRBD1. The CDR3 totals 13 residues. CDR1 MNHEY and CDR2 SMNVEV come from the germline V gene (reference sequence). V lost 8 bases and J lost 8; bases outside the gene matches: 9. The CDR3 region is CASSDTGGRGYTF. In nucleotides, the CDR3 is TGTGCCAGCTCCGATACAGGGGGCCGGGGCTACACCTTC.

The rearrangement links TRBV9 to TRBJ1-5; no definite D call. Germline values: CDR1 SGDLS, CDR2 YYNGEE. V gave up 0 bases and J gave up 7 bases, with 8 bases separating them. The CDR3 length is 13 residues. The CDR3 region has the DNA TGTGCCAGCAGCGTAGAAGTGGGGCAGCCCCAGCATTTT. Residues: CASSVEVGQPQHF.